The next 25 T cell receptor beta chains were all read from a single sample in a study of blood T cell repertoires in COVID-19. Assay: immunoSEQ multiplex PCR; the TCRdb copy retains only in-frame clones and omits some. The sample contains 55,000 to 80,000 clones, roughly 87% of which appear only once. The sequenced sample consisted of peripheral blood. The receptors stem from a man aged 45-65 years with active COVID-19.

The rearrangement links TRBV6-4 to TRBJ2-2, with 10 bases that match TRBD2. CDR3 size: 16 residues. Trimming cost V 4 bases and J 8 bases; bases outside gene matches: 10. Looked up from germline, CDR1 is MRHNA and CDR2 is SNTAGT. The CDR3 DNA sequence: TGTGCCAGCAGTGCCCTAGCGGGGGCCTACGCGGGGGAGCTGTTTTTT. It specifies CASSALAGAYAGELFF.

The chain uses TRBV2 and TRBJ2-7, with D possibly TRBD2 on 6 matching bases. The CDR3 is 12 residues long. In germline, CDR1 is SNHLY, CDR2 FYNNEI. Trimming removed 7 bases from V and 6 bases from J, with 13 bases in between. The CDR3 here is CASTRAGSEQYF. CDR3 bases: TGTGCCAGCACCAGGGCGGGGAGCGAGCAGTACTTC.

This chain uses TRBV7-9 with TRBJ1-2; 8 nucleotides match TRBD1. Trimming at V came to 5 bases and at J to 0 bases, leaving 8 bases not matched to a gene. Germline CDR1 reads SEHNR; CDR2 reads FQNEAQ (reference sequence). The CDR3 is 16 residues long. The CDR3 loop is CASSMDRAVANYGYTF. CDR3 in DNA: TGTGCCAGCAGCATGGACAGGGCGGTTGCTAACTATGGCTACACCTTC.

This clone was recorded only once. Here the CDR3 DNA reads TGTGCCAGCAGAAAGCCCTCTGGGGCCAACGTCCTGACTTTC. Translation gives CASRKPSGANVLTF. V usage is TRBV11-2 and J usage is TRBJ2-6; D is ambiguous. V shed 6 bases and J shed 0 bases, with 6 bases lying between them. The CDR3 sequence is 14 residues long. CDR1 is SGHAT, CDR2 FQNNGV, per germline.

V gene TRBV7-9 combines with J gene TRBJ2-1; TRBD2 aligns across 10 bases. Germline V gene sequence: CDR1 SEHNR, CDR2 FQNEAQ (reference sequence). After removal of 5 bases from V and 1 base from J, the junction contained 8 bases not matched to a gene. The length of the CDR3 is 17 residues. The CDR3 bases are TGTGCCAGCAGCCATCCCCCGGGACTAGCGTCCTACAATGAGCAGTTCTTC. The encoded protein is CASSHPPGLASYNEQFF.

The CDR3 DNA follows: TGTGCCAGCAGCCCTGGGACTAGCGGAAACACCGGGGAGCTGTTTTTT. Residues: CASSPGTSGNTGELFF. This chain links TRBV5-4 with TRBJ2-2, with 11 positions matching TRBD2. This CDR3 is built from 16 residues. The germline CDR1 and CDR2 sequences are SGHNT and YYREEE (reference sequence). The V gene end was trimmed by 4 bases and the J gene end by 2 bases; junction bases not matched to a gene: 4.

The V and J genes are TRBV6-1 and TRBJ2-7; perhaps TRBD1 as D (6 bases). V dropped 3 bases and J dropped 7 bases, with 16 bases sitting between them. The CDR3 consists of 14 residues. Germline V gene lookup returns CDR1 MNHNS and CDR2 SASEGT. CDR3 in amino acids: CASSDGRGIGEQYF. The CDR3 nucleotides are TGTGCCAGCAGTGACGGCAGGGGAATTGGTGAGCAGTACTTC.

V is TRBV11-3 and J is TRBJ2-1; possible D gene TRBD2, 7 bases. Germline V gene sequence: CDR1 SGHNT, CDR2 YENEEA. This CDR3 spans 16 amino acids. V lost 5 bases to trimming and J lost 2 bases, with 16 bases between them. The CDR3 bases are TGTGCCAGCAGCCCCTTCGGGGGGCCGGCCTACAATGAGCAGTTCTTC. This sequence encodes CASSPFGGPAYNEQFF.

CDR3 loop: CAKPPGHYNSPLHF. Written as DNA, the CDR3 is TGTGCCAAACCGCCGGGACACTATAATTCACCCCTCCACTTT. The chain links TRBV5-8 to TRBJ1-6; TRBD1 might be the D (6 bases). Looked up from germline, CDR1 is SGHTS and CDR2 is YDEGEE. Trimming left V 9 bases short and J 3 bases short, with 13 bases between. This CDR3 comprises 14 residues.

The chain links TRBV3-1 (or the pseudogene TRBV3-2) to TRBJ2-5; 8 bases fit TRBD1. The CDR3 consists of 17 residues. The V segment lost 0 bases and the J segment 2 bases; nucleotides outside the gene matches: 8. Germline values: CDR1 LGHDT, CDR2 YNNKEL (reference sequence). The CDR3 is CASSQDRTGRGQETQYF. For the CDR3, the DNA is TGTGCCAGCAGCCAAGATCGGACAGGGAGAGGGCAAGAGACCCAGTACTTC.

V and J are TRBV3-1 (or the pseudogene TRBV3-2) and TRBJ2-3, with D tentatively TRBD1 (5 bases). Germline CDR1 LGHDT, CDR2 YNNKEL (reference sequence). The V and J ends lost 5 bases and 1 base respectively, with 13 bases between them. The CDR3 is 15 amino acids. CDR3 loop: CASSNEDKGTDTQYF. As DNA, the CDR3 is TGTGCCAGCAGCAACGAGGACAAGGGCACAGATACGCAGTATTTT.

Concerning this clone: The sample holds other DNA sequences that translate to the same CDR3. The chain combines TRBV9 with TRBJ2-1; D gene ambiguous. In germline, CDR1 is SGDLS, CDR2 YYNGEE. The V end was cut by 2 bases, the J end by 0 bases, with 12 bases between. The length of the CDR3 is 16 residues. Here the CDR3 reads CASSVLGGSSYNEQFF. As DNA, the CDR3 is TGTGCCAGCAGCGTCCTCGGCGGTAGCTCCTACAATGAGCAGTTCTTC.

This clone has a single count. The V call is TRBV5-1, the J call TRBJ2-7; 10 bases fit TRBD1. The V gene's germline CDR1 is SGHRS and CDR2 YFSETQ. CDR3 size: 15 residues. V lost 4 bases, J lost 4 bases, and 8 bases stayed unmatched. CDR3 amino acids: CASSGRGTGAYEQYF. The CDR3, as DNA: TGCGCCAGCAGCGGACGCGGGACAGGGGCTTACGAGCAGTACTTC.

The chain has TRBV13 and TRBJ1-1; unclear D gene. The germline CDR1 and CDR2 sequences are PRHDT and FYEKMQ (reference sequence). The V and J ends lost 2 bases and 1 base respectively, with 11 bases between them. The CDR3 spans 15 residues. The CDR3 region is CASSLPVRGNTEAFF. The CDR3 coding sequence is TGTGCCAGCAGCTTACCCGTACGAGGGAACACTGAAGCTTTCTTT.

The gene calls are TRBV18 and TRBJ2-1; the match to TRBD2 covers 10 bases. Germline CDR1 KGHSH, CDR2 LQKENI. The CDR3 loop spans 15 amino acids. V was pared by 5 bases and J by 10 bases, with 11 bases of the junction left unmatched. CDR3 bases: TGTGCCAGCTCATCAGAGGCTAGCGGGGGCCTGGAGCAGTTCTTC. This encodes CASSSEASGGLEQFF.

CDR3 sequence: CASSPPGAGRYYEQYF. The CDR3 DNA reads as TGTGCCAGCAGCCCCCCTGGGGCAGGGCGCTACTACGAGCAGTACTTC. This chain uses TRBV11-2 with TRBJ2-7, with D maybe TRBD1 (5 bases). The length of the CDR3 is 16 residues. V gave up 5 bases and J gave up 3 bases, with 20 bases separating them. Germline loops: CDR1 SGHAT, CDR2 FQNNGV.

The chain employs TRBV5-6 and TRBJ2-5; 10 positions agree with TRBD2. Unmatched junction bases numbered 1, after V lost 0 bases and J lost 2 bases. The germline gives CDR1 SGHDT, CDR2 YYEEEE. The CDR3 totals 15 residues. The CDR3 region has the DNA TGTGCCAGCAGCTTGGGGACTAGCGGACAAGAGACCCAGTACTTC. The encoded protein is CASSLGTSGQETQYF.

This chain links TRBV6-5 with TRBJ1-2, with 9 bases matching TRBD1. CDR1 is MNHEY, CDR2 SVGAGI, per germline. This CDR3 is built from 15 residues. Trimming removed 10 bases from V and 3 bases from J; junction bases left unmatched: 12. DNA for the CDR3: TGTGCCACCATAAACGGTCGGACAGGGGACTATGGCTACACCTTC. Its protein is CATINGRTGDYGYTF.

The J gene is TRBJ2-5, the V gene TRBV5-1; D not resolved. Trimming pared 5 bases from V and 2 bases from J, leaving 13 bases between. CDR1 and CDR2 (germline): SGHRS, YFSETQ. The CDR3 runs to 14 residues. CDR3 region: CASRSLVQQETQYF. CDR3 sequence (DNA): TGCGCCAGCAGAAGCTTAGTCCAACAAGAGACCCAGTACTTC.

This clone came up once. The chain uses TRBV3-1 (or the pseudogene TRBV3-2) and TRBJ2-1; possibly TRBD2 for D (5 bases). The CDR3 is 14 residues long. V gave up 0 bases and J gave up 8 bases, with 11 bases separating them. CDR1 is LGHDT, CDR2 YNNKEL, per germline (reference sequence). Written as DNA, the CDR3 is TGTGCCAGCAGCCAAGATCCCACTAGTCATGAGCAGTTCTTC. Amino acids: CASSQDPTSHEQFF.

The sample holds a few counts of this clone. The chain links TRBV2 to TRBJ1-5, with TRBD1 matching over 9 bases. Germline values: CDR1 SNHLY, CDR2 FYNNEI. This CDR3 has 14 residues. Trimming took 6 bases from V and 5 from J; bases not matched to a gene: 5. Here the CDR3 DNA reads TGTGCCAGCAGGGACAGGGGCCTACATCAGCCCCAGCATTTT. It yields the protein CASRDRGLHQPQHF.

The rearrangement uses TRBV29-1 and TRBJ2-5; the D gene is possibly TRBD1 (6 bases). In germline, CDR1 is SQVTM, CDR2 ANQGSEA. CDR3 length: 16 residues. V was pared by 0 bases and J by 2 bases, with 16 bases between. The CDR3 here is CSVEDRTGLGQETQYF. CDR3 DNA: TGCAGCGTTGAAGATCGTACAGGGTTGGGACAAGAGACCCAGTACTTC.

The chain employs TRBV6-5 and TRBJ1-6, with TRBD1 matching over 7 bases. V was clipped by 2 bases and J by 9 bases; unmatched bases: 4. The CDR3 spans 14 residues. The V gene's germline CDR1 is MNHEY and CDR2 SVGAGI. The CDR3 nucleotides read TGTGCCAGCAGTTACGACAGGGACGCTTCACCCCTCCACTTT. Protein sequence: CASSYDRDASPLHF.

The chain employs TRBV13 and TRBJ1-2; D perhaps matches TRBD1 (6 bases). Trimming cost V 5 bases and J 3 bases, with 16 bases left between them. The germline CDR1 and CDR2 sequences are PRHDT and FYEKMQ (reference sequence). The CDR3 contains 15 residues. CDR3 amino acids: CASSQTRGHYYGYTF. In DNA form, the CDR3 reads TGTGCCAGCAGCCAAACGAGGGGACACTACTATGGCTACACCTTC.

The rearrangement uses TRBV7-3 and TRBJ2-3; TRBD2 might be the D (7 bases). Germline V lookup: CDR1 SGHTA, CDR2 FQGTGA. The CDR3 covers 15 residues. Trimming pared 5 bases from V and 2 bases from J, leaving 14 bases between. In nucleotides, the CDR3 is TGTGCCAGCAGCCAAAGGGGGGGTTACACAGATACGCAGTATTTT. Amino acids: CASSQRGGYTDTQYF.